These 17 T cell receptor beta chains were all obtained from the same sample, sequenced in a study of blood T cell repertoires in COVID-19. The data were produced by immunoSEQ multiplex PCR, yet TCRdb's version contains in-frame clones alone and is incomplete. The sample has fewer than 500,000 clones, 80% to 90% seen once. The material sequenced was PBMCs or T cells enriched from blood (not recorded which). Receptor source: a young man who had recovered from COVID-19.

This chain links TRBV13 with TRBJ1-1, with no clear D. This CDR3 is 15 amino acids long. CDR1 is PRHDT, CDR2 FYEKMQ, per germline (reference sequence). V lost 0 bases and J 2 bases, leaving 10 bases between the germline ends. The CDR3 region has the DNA TGTGCCAGCAGCTTAGGTGGTTGGGCCAACACTGAAGCTTTCTTT. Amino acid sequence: CASSLGGWANTEAFF.

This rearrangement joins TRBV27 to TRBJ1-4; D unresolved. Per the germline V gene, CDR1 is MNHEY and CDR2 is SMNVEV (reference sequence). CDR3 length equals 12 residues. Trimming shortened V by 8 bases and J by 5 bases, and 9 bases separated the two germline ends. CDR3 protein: CASSRANEKLFF. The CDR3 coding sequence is TGTGCCAGCTCACGAGCGAATGAAAAACTGTTTTTT.

For the CDR3, the DNA is TGCGCCAGCAGCTCAGGGGGCACGATGAACACTGAAGCTTTCTTT. Its translation: CASSSGGTMNTEAFF. V usage is TRBV5-1 and J usage is TRBJ1-1; 8 bases match TRBD1. V trimming: 3 bases; J trimming: 0 bases; junction bases outside the gene matches: 4. Germline V gene sequence: CDR1 SGHRS, CDR2 YFSETQ. The CDR3 runs 15 residues.

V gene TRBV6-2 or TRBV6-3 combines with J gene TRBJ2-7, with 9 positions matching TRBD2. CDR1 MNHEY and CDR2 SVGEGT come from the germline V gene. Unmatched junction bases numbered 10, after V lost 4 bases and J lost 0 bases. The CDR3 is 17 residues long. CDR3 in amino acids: CASSLSGLAGRSYEQYF. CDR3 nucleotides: TGTGCCAGCAGTTTAAGTGGCCTAGCGGGACGCTCCTACGAGCAGTACTTC.

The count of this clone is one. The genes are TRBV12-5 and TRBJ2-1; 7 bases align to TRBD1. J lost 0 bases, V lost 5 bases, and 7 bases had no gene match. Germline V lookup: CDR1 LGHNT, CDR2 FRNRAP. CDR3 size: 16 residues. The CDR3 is CASGGRGPFSYNEQFF. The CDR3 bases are TGTGCTAGTGGTGGAAGGGGGCCCTTCTCCTACAATGAGCAGTTCTTC.

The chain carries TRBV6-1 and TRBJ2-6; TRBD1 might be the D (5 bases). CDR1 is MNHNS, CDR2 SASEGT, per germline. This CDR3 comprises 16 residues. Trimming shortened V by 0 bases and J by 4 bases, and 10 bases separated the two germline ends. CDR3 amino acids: CASSEAPRAGANVLTF. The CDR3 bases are TGTGCCAGCAGTGAAGCCCCCAGGGCAGGGGCCAACGTCCTGACTTTC.

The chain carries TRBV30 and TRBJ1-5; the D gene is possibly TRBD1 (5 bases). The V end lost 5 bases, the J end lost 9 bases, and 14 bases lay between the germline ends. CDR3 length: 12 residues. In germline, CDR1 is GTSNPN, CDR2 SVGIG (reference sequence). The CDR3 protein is CAWRSLGGPQHF. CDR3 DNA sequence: TGTGCCTGGCGGAGCCTGGGGGGGCCCCAGCATTTT. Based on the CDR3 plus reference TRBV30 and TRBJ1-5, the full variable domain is SQTIHQWPATLVQPVGSPLSLECTVEGTSNPNLYWYRQAAGRGLQLLFYSVGIGQISSEVPQNLSASRPQDRQFILSSKKLLLSDSGFYLCAWRSLGGPQHFGDGTRLSIL.

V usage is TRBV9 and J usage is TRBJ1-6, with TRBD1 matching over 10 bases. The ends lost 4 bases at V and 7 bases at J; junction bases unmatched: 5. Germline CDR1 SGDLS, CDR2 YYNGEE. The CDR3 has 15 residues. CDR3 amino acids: CASSLGDRGNSPLHF. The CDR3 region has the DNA TGTGCCAGCAGCCTCGGGGACAGGGGAAATTCACCCCTCCACTTT.

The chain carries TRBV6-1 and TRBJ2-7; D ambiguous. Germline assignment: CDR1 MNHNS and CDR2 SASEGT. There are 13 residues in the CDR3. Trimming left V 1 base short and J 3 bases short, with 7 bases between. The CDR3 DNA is TGTGCCAGCAGTGAAGGAGTGCACTACGAGCAGTACTTC. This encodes CASSEGVHYEQYF.

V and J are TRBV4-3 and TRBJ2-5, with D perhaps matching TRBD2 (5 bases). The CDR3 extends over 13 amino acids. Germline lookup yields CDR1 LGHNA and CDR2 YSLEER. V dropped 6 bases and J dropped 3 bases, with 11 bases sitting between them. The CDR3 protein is CASRVLGEETQYF. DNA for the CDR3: TGCGCCAGCAGAGTTCTGGGAGAAGAGACCCAGTACTTC.

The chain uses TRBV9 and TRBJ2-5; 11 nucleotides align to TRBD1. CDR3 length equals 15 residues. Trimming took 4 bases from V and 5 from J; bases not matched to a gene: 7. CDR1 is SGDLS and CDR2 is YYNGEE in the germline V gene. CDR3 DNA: TGTGCCAGCAGCCAGCGGACAGGGGGCGGTGAGACCCAGTACTTC. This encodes CASSQRTGGGETQYF.

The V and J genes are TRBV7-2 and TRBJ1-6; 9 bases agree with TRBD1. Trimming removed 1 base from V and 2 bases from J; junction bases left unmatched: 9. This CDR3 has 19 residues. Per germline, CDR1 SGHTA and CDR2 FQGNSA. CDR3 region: CASSLGRPGQGTYNSPLHF. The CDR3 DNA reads TGTGCCAGCAGCTTAGGCCGACCGGGACAGGGAACCTATAATTCACCCCTCCACTTT.

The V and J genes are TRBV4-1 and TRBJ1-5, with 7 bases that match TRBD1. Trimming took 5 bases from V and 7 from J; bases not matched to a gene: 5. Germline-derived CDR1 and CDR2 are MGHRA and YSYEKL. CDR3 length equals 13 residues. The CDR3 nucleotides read TGCGCCAGCAGCTCCCCGACAGGGCAGCCCCAGCATTTT. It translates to CASSSPTGQPQHF.

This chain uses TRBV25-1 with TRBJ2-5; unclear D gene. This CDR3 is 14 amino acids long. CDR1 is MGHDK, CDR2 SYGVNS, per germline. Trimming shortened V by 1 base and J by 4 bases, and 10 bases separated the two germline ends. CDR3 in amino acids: CASSESLVPETQYF. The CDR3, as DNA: TGTGCCAGCAGTGAATCTCTAGTTCCAGAGACCCAGTACTTC.

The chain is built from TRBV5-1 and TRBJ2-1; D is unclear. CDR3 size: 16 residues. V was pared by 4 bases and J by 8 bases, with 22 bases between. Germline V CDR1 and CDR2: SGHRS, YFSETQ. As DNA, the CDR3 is TGCGCCAGCAGCCCTCAGCAGGCCCTTGGCTGGGATGAGCAGTTCTTC. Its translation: CASSPQQALGWDEQFF.

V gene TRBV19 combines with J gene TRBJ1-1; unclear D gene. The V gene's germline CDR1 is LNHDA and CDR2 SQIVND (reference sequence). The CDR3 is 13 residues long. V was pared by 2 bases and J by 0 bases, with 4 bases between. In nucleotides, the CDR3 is TGTGCCAGTAGTATACAGTTGAACACTGAAGCTTTCTTT. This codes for CASSIQLNTEAFF.

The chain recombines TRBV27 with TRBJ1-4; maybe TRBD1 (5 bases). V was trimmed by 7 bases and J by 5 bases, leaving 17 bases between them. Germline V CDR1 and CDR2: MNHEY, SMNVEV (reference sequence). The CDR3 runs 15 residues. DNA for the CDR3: TGTGCCAGCACCCCAAGGCAGGGTATGAATGAAAAACTGTTTTTT. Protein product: CASTPRQGMNEKLFF.